This T cell receptor (beta chain) originates from a study of graft-versus-host responses after intestinal transplantation. Study background: Transplants were multivisceral, liver-intestinal, or isolated intestinal. All recipients were given anti-thymocyte globulin induction, and tacrolimus and steroids were then administered for around three years. Findings and limits, study-wide: Researchers found peak circulating GvH clone levels linked to early post-transplant HvG declines. High graft-versus-host to host-versus-graft T cell clonal ratios marked allografts of patients with graft-donor macrochimerism.

V shed 7 bases and J shed 0 bases, with 13 bases lying between them. CDR3 length: 15 amino acids. Germline CDR1 MNHEY, CDR2 SMNVEV (reference sequence). Produced via immunoSEQ multiplex PCR; TCRdb's table is partial and in-frame only. The sample comprises roughly 36,000 clones, around 86% of which are singletons, and 3.5% rests with the top ten. With respect to this clone: What it recognizes is unknown.

The TCR originated in a human patient who received an intestinal transplant, so some T cells may come from the graft donor. The input for sequencing was PBMCs, taken about 160 weeks after transplant. The V and J genes are TRBV27 and TRBJ2-1; a weak D match, TRBD1 (5 bases). The CDR3: CASNQAGHSYNEQFF. As DNA, the CDR3 is TGTGCCAGCAACCAAGCAGGGCACTCCTACAATGAGCAGTTCTTC.